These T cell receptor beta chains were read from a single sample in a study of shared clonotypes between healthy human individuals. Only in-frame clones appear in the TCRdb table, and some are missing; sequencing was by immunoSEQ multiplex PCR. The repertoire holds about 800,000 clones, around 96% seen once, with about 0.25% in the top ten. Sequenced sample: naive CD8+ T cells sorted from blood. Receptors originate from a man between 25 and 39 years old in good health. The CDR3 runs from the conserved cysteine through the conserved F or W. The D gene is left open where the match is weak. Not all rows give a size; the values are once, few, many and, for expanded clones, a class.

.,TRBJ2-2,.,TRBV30,TGTGCCTGGAGTTCGTGGAGTGGCACCGGGGAGCTGTTTTTT,CAWSSWSGTGELFF
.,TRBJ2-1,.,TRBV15,TGTGCCACCAGCAGAGATGGGGGAAATGAGCAGTTCTTC,CATSRDGGNEQFF
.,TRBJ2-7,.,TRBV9,TGTGCCAGCAGCCCATCATCGGGGCTCGAGCAGTACTTC,CASSPSSGLEQYF
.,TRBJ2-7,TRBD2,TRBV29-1,TGCAGCGTCCGACTAGCGGGCGAGACGACGCAGTACTTC,CSVRLAGETTQYF
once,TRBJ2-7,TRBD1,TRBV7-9,TGTGCCAGCAGCCTACCATCGGACAGGGACTCCTACGAGCAGTACTTC,CASSLPSDRDSYEQYF
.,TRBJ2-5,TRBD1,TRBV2,TGTGCCAGCAGCTCTCAGGACAGGGGGTTTGAGACCCAGTACTTC,CASSSQDRGFETQYF
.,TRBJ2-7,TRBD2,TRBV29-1,TGCAGCGTGGGGGGAGGGCTAGCGGACTCTTCCACAAACTACGAGCAGTACTTC,CSVGGGLADSSTNYEQYF
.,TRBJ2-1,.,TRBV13,TGTGCCAGCAAGGGAGAGACAGCTTACAATGAGCAGTTCTTC,CASKGETAYNEQFF
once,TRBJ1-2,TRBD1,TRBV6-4,TGTGCCAGCAGTACCCGGGACAGGGGCCCACAGGGGTATGGCTACACCTTC,CASSTRDRGPQGYGYTF
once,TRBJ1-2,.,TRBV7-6,TGTGCCAGCAGCACGAATAACTATGGCTACACCTTC,CASSTNNYGYTF
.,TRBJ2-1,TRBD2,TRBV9,TGTGCCAGCAGCGTAGAGCGGGAGCCAACCAATGAGCAGTTCTTC,CASSVEREPTNEQFF
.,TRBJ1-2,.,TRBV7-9,TGTGCCAGCAGCTTAAGAGCTTCTCTTAACTATGGCTACACCTTC,CASSLRASLNYGYTF
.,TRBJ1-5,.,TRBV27,TGTGCCAGCAGCCGGGGGGACAATAGCAATCAGCCCCAGCATTTT,CASSRGDNSNQPQHF
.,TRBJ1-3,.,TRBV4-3,TGCGCCAGCAGCCAAGACAGGACTTATGGAAACACCATATATTTT,CASSQDRTYGNTIYF
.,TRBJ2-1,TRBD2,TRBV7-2,TGTGCCAGCAGCCCCCTAGCGGGGCCCAACAATGAGCAGTTCTTC,CASSPLAGPNNEQFF
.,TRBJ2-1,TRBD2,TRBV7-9,TGTGCCAGCAGGGATGGCGGGAGTAGATACAATGAGCAGTTCTTC,CASRDGGSRYNEQFF
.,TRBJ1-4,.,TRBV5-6,TGTGCCAGCAGCTTGGGACTCTTTAATGAAAAACTGTTTTTT,CASSLGLFNEKLFF
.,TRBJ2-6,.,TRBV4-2,TGTGCCAGCAGCCAAGGGGGCGGGGGCCTTGGGTTTTCTGGGGCCAACGTCCTGACTTTC,CASSQGGGGLGFSGANVLTF
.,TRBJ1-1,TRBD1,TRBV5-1,TGCGCCAGCAGCCCACAGGGGACGAACACTGAAGCTTTCTTT,CASSPQGTNTEAFF
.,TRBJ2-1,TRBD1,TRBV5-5,TGTGCCAGCAGCGAGGGACAGGGCTCCTACAATGAGCAGTTCTTC,CASSEGQGSYNEQFF
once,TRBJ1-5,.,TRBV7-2,TGTGCCAGCAGCTTCGGGGGCTGGCAGCCCCAGCATTTT,CASSFGGWQPQHF
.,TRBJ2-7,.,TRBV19,TGTGCCAGTAGTATAGAATCGGGTATCGACGAGCAGTACTTC,CASSIESGIDEQYF
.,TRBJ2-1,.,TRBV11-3,TGTGCCAGCAGCCCGGGTACTGTGGGAGGGCAGTTCTTC,CASSPGTVGGQFF
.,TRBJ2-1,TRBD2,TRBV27,TGTGCCAGCAGTTATTTGGCTAGCGGAGCCTACAATGAGCAGTTCTTC,CASSYLASGAYNEQFF
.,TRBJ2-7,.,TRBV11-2,TGTGCCAGCAGCTTAGATTCGCTAGAACAAACCGCCTACGAGCAGTACTTC,CASSLDSLEQTAYEQYF
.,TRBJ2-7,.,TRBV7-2,TGTGCCAGCAGCTCCGCCGGGGTCTCCTACGAGCAGTACTTC,CASSSAGVSYEQYF
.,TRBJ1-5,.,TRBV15,TGTGCCACCAGAGCGGGACTCAATCAGCCCCAGCATTTT,CATRAGLNQPQHF
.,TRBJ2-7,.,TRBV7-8,TGTGCCAGCAGCCTCGGGACCTACGAGCAGTACTTC,CASSLGTYEQYF
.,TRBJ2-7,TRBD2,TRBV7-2,TGTGCCAGCAGCGAGACTAGCGGCGTCGCCTACGAGCAGTACTTC,CASSETSGVAYEQYF
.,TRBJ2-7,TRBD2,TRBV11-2,TGTGCCAGCATCCAGGGAGGGTGGGACCGGGGGGAGCAGTACTTC,CASIQGGWDRGEQYF
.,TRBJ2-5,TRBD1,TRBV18,TGTGCCAGCTCACTGTGGACAGGGGAGGAAGAGACCCAGTACTTC,CASSLWTGEEETQYF
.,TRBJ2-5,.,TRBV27,TGTGCCAGCAGCCTAACAGGTCCTGAAGAGACCCAGTACTTC,CASSLTGPEETQYF
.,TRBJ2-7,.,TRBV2,TGTGCCAGCAGTGAAGCGGAGTTTATATCGACAGGCTTCTACGAGCAGTACTTC,CASSEAEFISTGFYEQYF
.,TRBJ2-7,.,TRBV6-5,TGTGCCAGCAGTCCCGCCCAAGGAGGGGCCGAGCAGTACTTC,CASSPAQGGAEQYF
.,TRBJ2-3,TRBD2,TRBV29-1,TGCAGCGTTGCCGGGGGTAGCGGGAGAATTGGTGATACGCAGTATTTT,CSVAGGSGRIGDTQYF
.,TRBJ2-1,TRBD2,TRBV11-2,TGTGCCAGCAGACCAATTTCGGGAAGCGGGATGAACAATGAGCAGTTCTTC,CASRPISGSGMNNEQFF
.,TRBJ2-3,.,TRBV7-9,TGTGCCAGCAGCTTAGTAGGTCAGGGAAATACGCAGTATTTT,CASSLVGQGNTQYF
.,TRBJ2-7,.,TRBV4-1,TGCGCCAGCGGGACTCCTGAGCAGTACTTC,CASGTPEQYF
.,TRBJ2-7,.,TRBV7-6,TGTGCCAGCAGCATTGGGACTCCCTACGAGCAGTACTTC,CASSIGTPYEQYF
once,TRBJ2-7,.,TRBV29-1,TGCAGCGTTGAATCGGGGGCGGCCTACGAGCAGTACTTC,CSVESGAAYEQYF
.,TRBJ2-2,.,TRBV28,TGTGCCAGCAGCCCTCAACAGGAGGGGAGCACCGGGGAGCTGTTTTTT,CASSPQQEGSTGELFF
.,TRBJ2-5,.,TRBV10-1,TGCGCCAGCAGTGAGTTGGCCATTGAATCCAAAGAGACCCAGTACTTC,CASSELAIESKETQYF